The subject of this entry is one TCR beta chain. Original processing methods: Reference gene primer amplification yielded estimated nucleated cell counts. Here immunoSEQ multiplex PCR was the method, and the copy in TCRdb shows in-frame clones only, minus some. The V and J calls and clone size come from that table; D and trimming were worked out from the DNA. This sample carries roughly 200,000 clones, around four fifths of them seen once, and the ten largest clones take 20%. This specimen comes from a study of blood T cell repertoires in COVID-19. As for the study in general: Sources were T cells, B-cell-depleted T cells, or PBMCs; the material itself was cDNA or gDNA.

Sequencing was carried out using peripheral blood. This clonotype originated in a human donor in a cohort sampled during active COVID-19.

Here the CDR3 reads CASSQVTGPLSEQYF. The CDR3 region has the DNA TGCGCCAGCAGCCAGGTGACAGGGCCGTTGTCCGAGCAGTACTTC. V gene TRBV4-1 combines with J gene TRBJ2-7; 7 bases fit TRBD1. There are 15 residues in the CDR3. Germline V gene data show CDR1 as MGHRA and CDR2 as YSYEKL. With V trimmed by 3 bases and J by 6 bases, 11 bases remained unmatched.